Listed here are 30 T cell receptor beta chains from one sample, sequenced in a study of CD8 T cells in Susac syndrome. Reverse transcription of roughly 0.45 to 1 ug RNA was performed with random hexamers. Each CDR3 protein is one row after TCRdb ran MiXCR on the immunoSEQ multiplex PCR reads. Seen here are about 140,000 distinct CDR3 sequences, about 93% observed once, and the top ten hold over 0.25%. Sequencing input: CD8+ T cells from PBMCs. All receptors derive from a human donor in good health.

The V call is TRBV6-5, the J call TRBJ1-2; D may be TRBD1 (5 bases). This CDR3 contains 13 residues. Germline loops: CDR1 MNHEY, CDR2 SVGAGI. V lost 6 bases and J lost 1, with 9 bases in between. CDR3 DNA: TGTGCCAGCAGCACAGGACTTAACTATGGCTACACCTTC. Protein product: CASSTGLNYGYTF.

The chain combines TRBV29-1 with TRBJ1-2, with 7 nucleotides matching TRBD1. The CDR3 runs to 12 residues. Germline V CDR1 and CDR2: SQVTM, ANQGSEA. With 3 bases clipped from V and 3 bases from J, the junction kept 1 base outside the gene matches. DNA of the CDR3: TGCAGCGTTGAGGGGACAGACTATGGCTACACCTTC. Encoded protein: CSVEGTDYGYTF. Drawing the rest from reference TRBV29-1 and TRBJ1-2, the complete variable domain is SAVISQKPSRDICQRGTSLTIQCQVDSQVTMMFWYRQQPGQSLTLIATANQGSEATYESGFVIDKFPISRPNLTFSTLTVSNMSPEDSSIYLCSVEGTDYGYTFGSGTRLTVV.

This clonotype has only one observation. V usage is TRBV7-9 and J usage is TRBJ2-5; D gene uncertain. CDR1 SEHNR and CDR2 FQNEAQ come from the germline V gene (reference sequence). CDR3 size: 12 residues. The V and J ends lost 4 bases and 2 bases respectively, with 5 bases between them. The CDR3 reads CASSSIQETQYF. CDR3 coding DNA: TGTGCCAGCAGCTCGATACAAGAGACCCAGTACTTC.

The rearrangement links TRBV23-1 to TRBJ1-4; D remains unclear. TRBV23-1 is recorded as an ORF, its role being uncertain. V was trimmed by 1 base and J by 8 bases, leaving 23 bases between them. The CDR3 is made up of 18 amino acids. Written as DNA, the CDR3 is TGCGCCAGCAGTCAATTTTTCCTACTCGGAGTGCGGCGGGAAAAACTGTTTTTT. Its translation: CASSQFFLLGVRREKLFF.

The chain joins TRBV7-2 to TRBJ2-1; no reliable D call. The V end lost 5 bases, the J end lost 8 bases, and 13 bases lay between the germline ends. In germline, CDR1 is SGHTA, CDR2 FQGNSA. The CDR3 contains 13 residues. DNA for the CDR3: TGTGCCAGCAGCGTTATACTTAGGGATGAGCAGTTCTTC. This codes for CASSVILRDEQFF.

The chain links TRBV27 to TRBJ2-7; perhaps TRBD1 as D (6 bases). Trimming left V 5 bases short and J 2 bases short, with 10 bases between. Germline V gene data show CDR1 as MNHEY and CDR2 as SMNVEV (reference sequence). This CDR3 spans 13 amino acids. The CDR3 coding sequence is TGTGCCAGCAGTGGACAGCCCACCTACGAGCAGTACTTC. It encodes CASSGQPTYEQYF.

V usage is TRBV7-9 and J usage is TRBJ2-1, with 11 bases matching TRBD2. V gave up 1 base and J gave up 5 bases; unmatched junction bases: 4. The germline V gene has CDR1 SEHNR and CDR2 FQNEAQ (reference sequence). The CDR3 is 16 residues long. The CDR3 loop is CASSLELAGVHNEQFF. The DNA of the CDR3 is TGTGCCAGCAGCTTAGAACTAGCGGGAGTGCACAATGAGCAGTTCTTC.

The V call is TRBV7-7, the J call TRBJ2-3, with TRBD2 matching 12 bases. Germline CDR1 is SSHAT and CDR2 is FNYEAQ (reference sequence). The CDR3 totals 16 residues. With 5 bases clipped from V and 4 bases from J, the junction kept 7 bases outside the gene matches. CDR3 coding DNA: TGTGCCAGCAGCCTTACGACTAGCGGGAGTTCAGATACGCAGTATTTT. Translating it yields CASSLTTSGSSDTQYF.

V usage is TRBV29-1 and J usage is TRBJ2-3; possibly TRBD1 or TRBD2 for D (5 bases each). The CDR3 totals 14 residues. Germline V gene sequence: CDR1 SQVTM, CDR2 ANQGSEA. V dropped 4 bases and J dropped 0 bases, with 11 bases sitting between them. CDR3 in DNA: TGCAGCGTTGTCGGGGCGGATAGCACAGATACGCAGTATTTT. Translated, it gives CSVVGADSTDTQYF.

The chain combines TRBV27 with TRBJ2-7; D is undetermined. CDR3 length: 12 amino acids. The V end was cut by 6 bases, the J end by 6 bases, with 12 bases between. The germline gives CDR1 MNHEY, CDR2 SMNVEV (reference sequence). The CDR3: CASSPNSREQYF. The CDR3 bases are TGTGCCAGCAGCCCAAATTCCCGCGAGCAGTACTTC.

In regard to this clonotype: One end of the junction varies from germline; a read error may be responsible. The gene calls are TRBV13 and TRBJ1-3; D is ambiguous. The length of the CDR3 is 16 residues. Germline loops: CDR1 PRHDT, CDR2 FYEKMQ (reference sequence). CDR3 nucleotides: TGTGCCAGCAGCGAACCTACGGGCCTTCTTGGAGACACCATATATTTT. This translates into CASSEPTGLLGDTIYF.

The chain has TRBV7-8 and TRBJ2-1; D is ambiguous. The germline CDR1 and CDR2 sequences are SGHVS and FQNEAQ. The CDR3 sequence is 12 residues long. V lost 5 bases and J lost 8, with 10 bases in between. The DNA for the CDR3 is TGTGCCAGCAGCCACGAAGGGTATGAGCAGTTCTTC. It specifies CASSHEGYEQFF.

The V call is TRBV12-3 or TRBV12-4, the J call TRBJ2-5; D gene ambiguous. The CDR3 is 13 residues long. V was pared by 5 bases and J by 5 bases, with 12 bases between. The CDR3 sequence: CASSTRPAETQYF. The CDR3 DNA reads TGTGCCAGCAGTACCCGCCCGGCCGAGACCCAGTACTTC.

J is TRBJ2-1 and V is TRBV6-2 or TRBV6-3; the D gene is possibly TRBD2 (6 bases). The V gene's germline CDR1 is MNHEY and CDR2 SVGEGT. The CDR3 length is 18 residues. V lost 0 bases to trimming and J lost 8 bases, with 23 bases between them. CDR3 sequence (DNA): TGTGCCAGCAGTTACTCAATAGCGGAGGAGGGCGAAGGGGATGAGCAGTTCTTC. Translation: CASSYSIAEEGEGDEQFF.

The chain is built from TRBV5-4 and TRBJ2-2, with D possibly called TRBD1 or TRBD2 (5 bases each). The CDR3 has 15 amino acids. Germline lookup yields CDR1 SGHNT and CDR2 YYREEE (reference sequence). Deletions cut 4 bases from V and 4 bases from J, with 14 bases between. CDR3 sequence: CASSTPGASTGELFF. The CDR3 nucleotides read TGTGCCAGCAGCACACCCGGGGCAAGCACCGGGGAGCTGTTTTTT.

This clonotype was counted once. This rearrangement joins TRBV6-5 to TRBJ1-1; D remains unclear. The V end was cut by 0 bases, the J end by 1 base, with 9 bases between. CDR1 MNHEY and CDR2 SVGAGI come from the germline V gene. This CDR3 has 15 amino acids. CDR3 coding DNA: TGTGCCAGCAGTTACTCCAACCCCGAGAACACTGAAGCTTTCTTT. Protein product: CASSYSNPENTEAFF.

The V and J genes are TRBV11-2 and TRBJ2-7; possible D gene TRBD1, 5 bases. Germline-derived CDR1 and CDR2 are SGHAT and FQNNGV. The V end was cut by 4 bases, the J end by 3 bases, with 13 bases between. The CDR3 loop spans 14 amino acids. DNA for the CDR3: TGTGCCAGCAGCTACTCGCAGGGATACTACGAGCAGTACTTC. It codes for CASSYSQGYYEQYF.

This clonotype was counted a single time. The chain combines TRBV20-1 with TRBJ1-2, with 9 bases aligning to TRBD1. The CDR3 loop spans 14 amino acids. V shed 1 base and J 6 bases; nucleotides not matched to a gene: 6. Germline V CDR1 and CDR2: DFQATT, SNEGSKA (reference sequence). The CDR3 sequence: CSARGDRARDGYTF. DNA of the CDR3: TGCAGTGCTAGAGGGGACAGGGCGAGGGATGGCTACACCTTC.

This chain connects TRBV2 to TRBJ2-2; D gene ambiguous. Germline V gene sequence: CDR1 SNHLY, CDR2 FYNNEI. The CDR3 runs 13 residues. Trimming took 6 bases from V and 6 from J, leaving 11 bases between them. CDR3 DNA: TGTGCCAGCAGCACCACAGTTCCCGGGGAGCTGTTTTTT. As protein: CASSTTVPGELFF.

The J gene is TRBJ1-5, the V gene TRBV19; maybe TRBD1 (6 bases). CDR3 length: 15 residues. In germline, CDR1 is LNHDA, CDR2 SQIVND (reference sequence). Trimming stripped 6 bases from V and 4 bases from J, with 16 bases between. The CDR3 DNA reads TGTGCCAGTAGAGCCTCAGGGGTGCGGAATCAGCCCCAGCATTTT. Its protein is CASRASGVRNQPQHF.

V usage is TRBV19 and J usage is TRBJ2-1, with D possibly being TRBD1 or TRBD2 (5 bases each). Germline V gene data show CDR1 as LNHDA and CDR2 as SQIVND (reference sequence). The CDR3 is made up of 15 amino acids. With 5 bases removed from V and 0 bases from J, the gap between germline ends came to 11 bases. DNA for the CDR3: TGTGCCAGTAGTTGGTCAGGGAGCTCCTACAATGAGCAGTTCTTC. Protein sequence: CASSWSGSSYNEQFF.

This clonotype was seen a single time. The V call is TRBV2, the J call TRBJ2-3, with 8 bases that match TRBD2. This CDR3 spans 16 amino acids. Per the germline V gene, CDR1 is SNHLY and CDR2 is FYNNEI. The V and J ends lost 2 bases and 1 base, in that order; junction bases with no gene match: 5. The DNA of the CDR3 is TGTGCCAGCAGTGAATTCGGAGCGGGAGGCACAGATACGCAGTATTTT. Its protein product is CASSEFGAGGTDTQYF.

The rearrangement joins TRBV4-3 to TRBJ2-3, with 7 bases matching TRBD1. The CDR3 sequence is 13 residues long. The trim removed 4 bases at V and 4 bases at J, leaving 2 bases unmatched. Germline CDR1 and CDR2: LGHNA and YSLEER. CDR3 DNA: TGCGCCAGCAGCCGAACAGGGGCAGATACGCAGTATTTT. Residues: CASSRTGADTQYF.

The genes are TRBV6-2 or TRBV6-3 and TRBJ2-1; D is uncertain. The CDR3 covers 13 residues. CDR1 is MNHEY and CDR2 is SVGEGT in the germline V gene. V shed 5 bases and J shed 16 bases, with 21 bases lying between them. CDR3 in amino acids: CASSDRSSLVVFF. DNA of the CDR3: TGTGCCAGCAGTGACCGGAGTAGCTTGGTGGTCTTCTTC.

Only one count was recorded for this clonotype. The chain has TRBV20-1 and TRBJ2-3, with D perhaps given as TRBD1 or TRBD2 (5 bases each). The CDR3 runs 15 residues. The germline V and J ends were trimmed by 3 bases and 1 base, with 14 bases remaining between them. Looked up from germline, CDR1 is DFQATT and CDR2 is SNEGSKA (reference sequence). CDR3: CSASGTVFGTDTQYF. The CDR3 coding sequence is TGCAGTGCTAGTGGGACCGTCTTTGGCACAGATACGCAGTATTTT.

This clonotype appeared a single time. The chain joins TRBV29-1 to TRBJ2-1, with 11 bases lining up with TRBD2. Per the germline V gene, CDR1 is SQVTM and CDR2 is ANQGSEA. This CDR3 region has 14 residues. V shed 7 bases and J 2 bases; nucleotides not matched to a gene: 4. The CDR3 region is CSGPTSGTYNEQFF. The CDR3 DNA follows: TGCAGCGGCCCGACTAGCGGGACCTACAATGAGCAGTTCTTC.

The V call is TRBV11-2, the J call TRBJ2-7, with D tentatively TRBD1 (6 bases). V was pared by 2 bases and J by 4 bases, with 9 bases between. Germline loops: CDR1 SGHAT, CDR2 FQNNGV. The CDR3 spans 13 residues. The CDR3 DNA sequence: TGTGCCAGCAGCTTAAACAGGGTGTACGAGCAGTACTTC. This sequence encodes CASSLNRVYEQYF.

In its sample, this clonotype was seen a few times. J is TRBJ2-1 and V is TRBV29-1; D is unresolved. The V end was cut by 3 bases, the J end by 6 bases, with 0 bases between. Germline values: CDR1 SQVTM, CDR2 ANQGSEA. This CDR3 spans 9 amino acids. The CDR3 region is CSVDNEQFF. The CDR3 DNA reads TGCAGCGTTGACAATGAGCAGTTCTTC.

V is TRBV29-1 and J is TRBJ1-5; D is perhaps TRBD1 (5 bases). The CDR3 sequence is 13 residues long. Per the germline V gene, CDR1 is SQVTM and CDR2 is ANQGSEA. V lost 5 bases and J 4 bases, leaving 12 bases between the germline ends. DNA of the CDR3: TGCAGCGTTTCGAGAGGGGCTAATCAGCCCCAGCATTTT. It encodes CSVSRGANQPQHF.

The chain uses TRBV20-1 and TRBJ2-7; 7 nucleotides align to TRBD1. The V and J ends lost 3 bases and 5 bases, in that order; junction bases with no gene match: 7. Germline V gene sequence: CDR1 DFQATT, CDR2 SNEGSKA (reference sequence). CDR3 length equals 13 residues. CDR3 in amino acids: CSARETGFDEQYF. In DNA form, the CDR3 reads TGCAGTGCTAGGGAGACAGGGTTCGACGAGCAGTACTTC.